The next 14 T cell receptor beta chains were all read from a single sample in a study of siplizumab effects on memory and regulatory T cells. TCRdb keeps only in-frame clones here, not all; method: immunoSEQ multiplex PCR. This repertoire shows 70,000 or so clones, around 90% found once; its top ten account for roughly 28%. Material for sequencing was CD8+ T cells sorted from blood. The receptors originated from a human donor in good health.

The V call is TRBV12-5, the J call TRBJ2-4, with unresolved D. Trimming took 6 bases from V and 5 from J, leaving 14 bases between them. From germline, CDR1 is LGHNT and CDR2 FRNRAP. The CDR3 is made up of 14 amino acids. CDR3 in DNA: TGTGCTAGTGGCCCCCCCCTCGGCGAAAACATTCAGTACTTC. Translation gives CASGPPLGENIQYF.

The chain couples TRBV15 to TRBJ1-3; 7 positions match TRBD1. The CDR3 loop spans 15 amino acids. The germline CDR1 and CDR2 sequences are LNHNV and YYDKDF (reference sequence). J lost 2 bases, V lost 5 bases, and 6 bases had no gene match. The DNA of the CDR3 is TGTGCCACCAGCCCCGACAGGGATCCTGGAAACACCATATATTTT. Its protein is CATSPDRDPGNTIYF.

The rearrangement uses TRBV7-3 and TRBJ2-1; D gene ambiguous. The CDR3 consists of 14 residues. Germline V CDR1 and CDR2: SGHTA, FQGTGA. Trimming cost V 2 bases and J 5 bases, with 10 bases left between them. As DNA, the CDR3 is TGTGCCAGCAGCTTAGGGAATCCCCACAATGAGCAGTTCTTC. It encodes CASSLGNPHNEQFF.

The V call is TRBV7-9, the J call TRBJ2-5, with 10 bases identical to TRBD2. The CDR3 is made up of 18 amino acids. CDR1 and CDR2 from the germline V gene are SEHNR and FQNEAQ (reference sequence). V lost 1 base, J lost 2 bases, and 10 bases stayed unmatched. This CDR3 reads CASSLVGLAGVLQETQYF. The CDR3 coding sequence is TGTGCCAGCAGCTTAGTAGGCCTAGCGGGAGTACTTCAAGAGACCCAGTACTTC. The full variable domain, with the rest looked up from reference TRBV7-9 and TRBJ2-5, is DTGVSQNPRHKITKRGQNVTFRCDPISEHNRLYWYRQTLGQGPEFLTYFQNEAQLEKSRLLSDRFSAERPKGSFSTLEIQRTEQGDSAMYLCASSLVGLAGVLQETQYFGPGTRLLVL.

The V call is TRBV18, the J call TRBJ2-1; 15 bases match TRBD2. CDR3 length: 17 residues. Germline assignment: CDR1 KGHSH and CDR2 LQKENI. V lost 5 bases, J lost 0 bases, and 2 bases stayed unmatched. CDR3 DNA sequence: TGTGCCAGCTCAGGACTAGCGGGAGGGTACTCCTACAATGAGCAGTTCTTC. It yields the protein CASSGLAGGYSYNEQFF.

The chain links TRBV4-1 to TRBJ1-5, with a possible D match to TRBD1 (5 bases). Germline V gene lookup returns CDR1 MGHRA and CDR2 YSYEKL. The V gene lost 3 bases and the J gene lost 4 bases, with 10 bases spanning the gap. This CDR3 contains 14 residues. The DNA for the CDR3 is TGCGCCAGCAGCCAGGGGGTATGGAATCAGCCCCAGCATTTT. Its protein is CASSQGVWNQPQHF.

The CDR3 spells CASSLTGLAGDEQFF. DNA for the CDR3: TGTGCCAGCAGCTTAACGGGACTAGCGGGAGATGAGCAGTTCTTC. The J gene is TRBJ2-1, the V gene TRBV7-3; TRBD2 matches 14 bases. The trim removed 0 bases at V and 8 bases at J, leaving 0 bases unmatched. In germline, CDR1 is SGHTA, CDR2 FQGTGA. This CDR3 contains 15 residues.

In nucleotides, the CDR3 is TGTGCCAGCAGCGTAGAGGGTCTAAGCTCCTACGAGCAGTACTTC. Its translation is CASSVEGLSSYEQYF. The genes are TRBV9 and TRBJ2-7; the D is unclear. CDR3 length: 15 amino acids. Trimming shortened V by 0 bases and J by 0 bases, and 10 bases separated the two germline ends. Germline lookup yields CDR1 SGDLS and CDR2 YYNGEE.

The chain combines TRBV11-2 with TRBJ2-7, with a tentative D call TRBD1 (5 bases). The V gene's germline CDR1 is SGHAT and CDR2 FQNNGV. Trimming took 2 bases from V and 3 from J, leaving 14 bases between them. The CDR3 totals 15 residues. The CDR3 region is CASSLLVGVGYEQYF. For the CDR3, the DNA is TGTGCCAGCAGCTTATTAGTAGGGGTCGGCTACGAGCAGTACTTC.

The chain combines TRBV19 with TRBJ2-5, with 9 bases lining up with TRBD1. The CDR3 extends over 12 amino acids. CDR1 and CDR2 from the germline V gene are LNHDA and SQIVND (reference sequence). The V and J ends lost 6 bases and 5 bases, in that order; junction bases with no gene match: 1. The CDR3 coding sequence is TGTGCCAGTAGACAGGGGGCTGAGACCCAGTACTTC. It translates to CASRQGAETQYF.

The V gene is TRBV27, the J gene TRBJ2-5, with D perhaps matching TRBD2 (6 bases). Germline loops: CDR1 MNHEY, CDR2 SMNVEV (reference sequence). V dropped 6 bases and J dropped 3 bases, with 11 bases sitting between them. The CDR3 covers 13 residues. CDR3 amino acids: CASRQRLEETQYF. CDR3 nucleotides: TGTGCCAGCAGGCAACGACTAGAAGAGACCCAGTACTTC.

CDR3 nucleotide sequence: TGTGCCAGCAGTACACAGGGATTTCGTGACACTGAAGCTTTCTTT. Translating it yields CASSTQGFRDTEAFF. The chain is built from TRBV27 and TRBJ1-1; perhaps TRBD1 as D (6 bases). This CDR3 has 15 residues. Trimming took off 5 bases at V and 3 bases at J, with 16 bases between the two ends. Germline V gives CDR1 MNHEY, CDR2 SMNVEV (reference sequence).

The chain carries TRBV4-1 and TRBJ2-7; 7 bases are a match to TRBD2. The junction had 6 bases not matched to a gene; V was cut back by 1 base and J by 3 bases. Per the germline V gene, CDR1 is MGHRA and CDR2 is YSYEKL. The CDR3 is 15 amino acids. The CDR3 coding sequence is TGCGCCAGCAGCCAAGGTGGGGGGGGAAGCTACGAGCAGTACTTC. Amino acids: CASSQGGGGSYEQYF.

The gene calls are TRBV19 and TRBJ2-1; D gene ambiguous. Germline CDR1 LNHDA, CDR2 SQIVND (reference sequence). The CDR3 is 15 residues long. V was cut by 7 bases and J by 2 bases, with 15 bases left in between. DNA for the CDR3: TGTGCCAGTACCGAGAGCTGGGATCCCTACAATGAGCAGTTCTTC. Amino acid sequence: CASTESWDPYNEQFF. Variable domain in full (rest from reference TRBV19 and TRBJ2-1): DGGITQSPKYLFRKEGQNVTLSCEQNLNHDAMYWYRQDPGQGLRLIYYSQIVNDFQKGDIAEGYSVSREKKESFPLTVTSAQKNPTAFYLCASTESWDPYNEQFFGPGTRLTVL.